This record looks at one T cell receptor (beta chain) sequence and its context. The sample is drawn from a study of blood T cell repertoires in COVID-19. Study background: The United States, Italy and Spain were the sources of the acute and convalescent COVID-19 samples. T cells, B-cell-depleted T cells, or PBMCs provided the cDNA or gDNA that served as material.

Trimming removed 6 bases from V and 2 bases from J, with 15 bases in between. CDR1 and CDR2 (germline): MRHNA, SNTAGT. This CDR3 is built from 15 residues. Study processing details: Counts of nucleated cells, estimated from reference gene primer amplification, were obtained. Clones were sequenced by immunoSEQ multiplex PCR, and TCRdb holds only the in-frame ones, with some missing. V and J calls plus clone size are reproduced from that table; the DNA served to infer D and trimming. The sample lists some 83,000 clones; approximately 80% were seen once. This clonotype was obtained from a man at least 80 years old with acute or convalescent COVID-19. The rearrangement joins TRBV6-4 to TRBJ2-3, with D possibly being TRBD1 (5 bases). Sequencing was carried out using peripheral blood. CDR3 sequence: CASSLDKGNTDTQYF. CDR3 coding DNA: TGTGCCAGCAGCCTGGACAAGGGGAACACAGATACGCAGTATTTT.